This TCR beta chain is from a study of shared clonotypes between healthy human individuals. Findings and caveats of the study: Larger richness was generally estimated for naive than memory subsets. Sequencing depth was expected to influence donor clonotype sharing.

Germline CDR1 SEHNR, CDR2 FQNEAQ (reference sequence). This CDR3 comprises 18 residues. J gave up 9 bases and V 0 bases, and 15 bases lay outside the gene matches. The count of this clone is one. The antigen is not known. Genomic DNA from each subset was divided evenly over several immunoSEQ plates. Some clones are missing from TCRdb's copy, which holds only in-frame ones; the method was immunoSEQ multiplex PCR. The sample includes about 2.1 million clones, approximately 94% of them seen just once. Terminally differentiated effector memory CD45RA+ cells were left out of the naive CD8 fraction, which was CD45RO-negative and positively selected for CCR7. Every one of the donors was a Caucasian adult that lived in Nashville, Tennessee.

The TCR sequence derives from a man younger than 35 in good health. Some clones in this sample may be carry-over from other donors' samples. The chain combines TRBV7-9 with TRBJ2-1, with 9 bases fitting TRBD2. The specimen was naive CD8+ T cells from PBMCs. The CDR3 here is CASSLAVGLATPGAEQFF. The CDR3 DNA follows: TGTGCCAGCAGCTTAGCGGTAGGACTAGCGACCCCTGGGGCTGAGCAGTTCTTC.